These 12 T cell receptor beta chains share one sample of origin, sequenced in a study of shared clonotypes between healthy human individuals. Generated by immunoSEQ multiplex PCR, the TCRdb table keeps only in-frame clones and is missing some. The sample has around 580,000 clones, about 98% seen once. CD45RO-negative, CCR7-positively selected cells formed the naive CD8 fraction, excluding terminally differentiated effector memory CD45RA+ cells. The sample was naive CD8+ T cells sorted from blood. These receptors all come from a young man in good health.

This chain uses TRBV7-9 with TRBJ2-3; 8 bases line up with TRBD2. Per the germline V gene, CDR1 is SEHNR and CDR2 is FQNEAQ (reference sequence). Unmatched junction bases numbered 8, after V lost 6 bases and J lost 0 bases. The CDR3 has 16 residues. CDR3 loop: CASSSLLAASTDTQYF. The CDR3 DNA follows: TGTGCCAGCAGTTCTCTACTAGCGGCTAGCACAGATACGCAGTATTTT. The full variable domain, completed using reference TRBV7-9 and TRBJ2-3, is DTGVSQNPRHKITKRGQNVTFRCDPISEHNRLYWYRQTLGQGPEFLTYFQNEAQLEKSRLLSDRFSAERPKGSFSTLEIQRTEQGDSAMYLCASSSLLAASTDTQYFGPGTRLTVL.

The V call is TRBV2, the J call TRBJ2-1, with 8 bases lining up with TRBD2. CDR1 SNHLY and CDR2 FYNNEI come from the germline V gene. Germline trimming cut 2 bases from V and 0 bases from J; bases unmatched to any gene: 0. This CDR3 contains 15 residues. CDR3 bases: TGTGCCAGCAGTGAAAGCGGGAGCTCCTACAATGAGCAGTTCTTC. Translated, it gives CASSESGSSYNEQFF.

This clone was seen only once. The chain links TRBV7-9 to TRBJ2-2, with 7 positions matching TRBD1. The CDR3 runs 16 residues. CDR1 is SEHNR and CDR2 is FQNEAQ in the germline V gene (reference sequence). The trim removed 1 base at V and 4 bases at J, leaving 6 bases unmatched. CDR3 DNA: TGTGCCAGCAGCTTAGTCGCACAGGGGAGCACCGGGGAGCTGTTTTTT. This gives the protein CASSLVAQGSTGELFF.

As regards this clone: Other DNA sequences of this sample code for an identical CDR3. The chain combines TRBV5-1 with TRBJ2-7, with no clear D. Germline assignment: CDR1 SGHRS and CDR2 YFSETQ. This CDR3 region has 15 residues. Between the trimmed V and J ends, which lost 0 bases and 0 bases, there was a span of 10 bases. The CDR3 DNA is TGCGCCAGCAGCTTGGTTCCGGGCAGCTCCTACGAGCAGTACTTC. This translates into CASSLVPGSSYEQYF. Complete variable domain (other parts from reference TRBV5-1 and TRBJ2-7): KAGVTQTPRYLIKTRGQQVTLSCSPISGHRSVSWYQQTPGQGLQFLFEYFSETQRNKGNFPGRFSGRQFSNSRSEMNVSTLELGDSALYLCASSLVPGSSYEQYFGPGTRLTVT.

This CDR3 reads CASSGRGAFF. CDR3 DNA sequence: TGTGCCAGCAGCGGGCGGGGAGCTTTCTTT. V gene TRBV2 combines with J gene TRBJ1-1; D ambiguous. In germline, CDR1 is SNHLY, CDR2 FYNNEI. The CDR3 runs to 10 residues. V shed 6 bases and J shed 10 bases, with 9 bases lying between them.

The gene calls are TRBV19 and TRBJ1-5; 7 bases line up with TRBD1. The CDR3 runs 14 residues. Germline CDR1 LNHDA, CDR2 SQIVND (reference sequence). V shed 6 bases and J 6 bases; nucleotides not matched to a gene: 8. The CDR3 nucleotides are TGTGCCAGTAGGAGGACAGGCGGGGTTCAGCCCCAGCATTTT. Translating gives CASRRTGGVQPQHF.

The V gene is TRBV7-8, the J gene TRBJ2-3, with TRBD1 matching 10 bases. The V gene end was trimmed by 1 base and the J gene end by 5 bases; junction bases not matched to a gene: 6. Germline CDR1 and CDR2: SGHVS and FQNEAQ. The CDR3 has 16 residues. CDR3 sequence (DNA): TGTGCCAGCAGCTTAGAGGGACAGGGGCGTGGAGATACGCAGTATTTT. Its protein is CASSLEGQGRGDTQYF.

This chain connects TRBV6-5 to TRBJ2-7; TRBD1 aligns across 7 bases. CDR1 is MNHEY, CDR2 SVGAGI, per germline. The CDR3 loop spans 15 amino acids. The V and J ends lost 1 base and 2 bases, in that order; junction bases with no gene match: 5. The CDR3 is CASSYWTGGPYEQYF. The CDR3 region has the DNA TGTGCCAGCAGTTACTGGACAGGCGGACCCTACGAGCAGTACTTC.

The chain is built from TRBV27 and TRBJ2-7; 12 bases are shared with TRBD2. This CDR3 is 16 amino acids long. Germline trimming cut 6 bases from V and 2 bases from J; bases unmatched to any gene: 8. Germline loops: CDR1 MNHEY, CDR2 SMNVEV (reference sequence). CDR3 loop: CASSPNRLAGAYEQYF. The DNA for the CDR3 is TGTGCCAGCAGCCCCAACCGACTAGCGGGAGCCTACGAGCAGTACTTC.

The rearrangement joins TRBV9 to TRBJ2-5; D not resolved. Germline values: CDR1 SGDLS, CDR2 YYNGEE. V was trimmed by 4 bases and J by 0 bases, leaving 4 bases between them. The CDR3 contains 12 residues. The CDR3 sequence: CASSTNQETQYF. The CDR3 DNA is TGTGCCAGCAGCACCAACCAAGAGACCCAGTACTTC.

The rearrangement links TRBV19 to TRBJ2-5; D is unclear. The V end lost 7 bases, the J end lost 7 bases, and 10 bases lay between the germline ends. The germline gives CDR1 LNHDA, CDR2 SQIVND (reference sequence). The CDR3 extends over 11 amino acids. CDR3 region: CASKTGVTQYF. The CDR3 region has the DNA TGTGCCAGTAAAACGGGTGTGACCCAGTACTTC.

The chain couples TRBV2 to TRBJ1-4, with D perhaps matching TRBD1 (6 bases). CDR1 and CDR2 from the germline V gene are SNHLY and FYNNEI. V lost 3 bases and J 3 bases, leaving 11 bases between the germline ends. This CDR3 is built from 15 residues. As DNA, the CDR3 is TGTGCCAGCAGTGACCTAGACAGGTCTAATGAAAAACTGTTTTTT. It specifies CASSDLDRSNEKLFF.